The clone carrying this TCR beta chain appeared a few times. What it binds is unknown. The source of the sample is a study of identical twins. Points from the study as a whole: Weaker excess twin sharing was observed in beta out-of-frame sequences. Compared with unrelated sharing, twin-shared out-of-frame alpha sequences had more low-probability sequences.

Germline CDR1 is SGHTA and CDR2 is FQGNSA. This CDR3 comprises 15 residues. Trimming cost V 1 base and J 7 bases, with 14 bases left between them. Healthy Caucasian donors formed the entire cohort. With template switching, a universal primer site was added, and the cDNA carried unique molecular identifiers. In TCRdb, the 5' RACE reads were re-called with MiXCR into one record per CDR3 protein. Of 240,000 or so distinct CDR3 sequences in the sample, approximately 10% were seen once. This clonotype was obtained from a man between 50 and 59 years old in good health. Sequencing used memory T cells sorted from blood. This chain joins TRBV7-2 and TRBJ1-5; D possibly corresponds to TRBD1 (6 bases). The CDR3 loop is CASSLGRQGIQPQHF. CDR3 in DNA: TGTGCCAGCAGCTTAGGCCGGCAGGGGATCCAGCCCCAGCATTTT.